The 32 T cell receptor beta chains presented below share a single source sample, sequenced in a study of shared clonotypes between healthy human individuals. Data came from immunoSEQ multiplex PCR; TCRdb stores just in-frame clones and leaves some out. The sample carries approximately 2,200,000 clones, about 93% recorded once. Only CD45RO-negative cells positively selected for CCR7 counted as naive CD8 cells, so terminally differentiated effector memory CD45RA+ cells were excluded. The source material was naive CD8+ T cells from PBMCs. Receptors were obtained from a man between 18 and 35 years old in good health. Some clones in this sample may be carry-over from other donors' samples.

The rearrangement joins TRBV29-1 to TRBJ2-3, with D possibly matching TRBD1 (5 bases). Germline V gene sequence: CDR1 SQVTM, CDR2 ANQGSEA. V was cut by 1 base and J by 0 bases, with 14 bases left in between. The CDR3 runs 16 residues. The CDR3 sequence is CSVEAWGSSSTDTQYF. DNA of the CDR3: TGCAGCGTTGAAGCATGGGGCAGCTCTAGCACAGATACGCAGTATTTT.

The chain is built from TRBV9 and TRBJ2-1, with TRBD1 matching 9 bases. Per the germline V gene, CDR1 is SGDLS and CDR2 is YYNGEE. The CDR3 is 15 amino acids. With V trimmed by 0 bases and J by 7 bases, 5 bases remained unmatched. CDR3 coding DNA: TGTGCCAGCAGCGTAGGGGGACAGGGTAGGAATGAGCAGTTCTTC. It specifies CASSVGGQGRNEQFF.

Comments on this clone: In the same sample, other DNA sequences code for this CDR3. The V gene is TRBV27, the J gene TRBJ2-7; the D is unclear. Trimming shortened V by 5 bases and J by 3 bases, and 11 bases separated the two germline ends. The V gene's germline CDR1 is MNHEY and CDR2 SMNVEV (reference sequence). CDR3 size: 13 residues. The CDR3 DNA reads as TGTGCCAGCAGTCCTCGGACGGGCTACGAGCAGTACTTC. It yields the protein CASSPRTGYEQYF.

This clone was observed a handful of times. The same CDR3 arises from other DNA sequences in this sample as well. The gene calls are TRBV9 and TRBJ1-5; D gene ambiguous. The V and J ends lost 4 bases and 4 bases respectively, with 12 bases between them. Looked up from germline, CDR1 is SGDLS and CDR2 is YYNGEE. The CDR3 extends over 14 amino acids. CDR3 nucleotides: TGTGCCAGCAGCCCGGGCGGCGGGAATCAGCCCCAGCATTTT. Translating gives CASSPGGGNQPQHF.

The chain joins TRBV19 to TRBJ2-2; D tentatively fits TRBD1 or TRBD2 (6 bases each). Germline CDR1 and CDR2: LNHDA and SQIVND (reference sequence). This CDR3 spans 16 amino acids. Trimming took 9 bases from V and 1 from J, leaving 18 bases between them. CDR3 DNA: TGTGCCAGCAGGCCGCGGGACATTTTGAACACCGGGGAGCTGTTTTTT. It is translated as CASRPRDILNTGELFF.

This rearrangement joins TRBV9 to TRBJ2-3; D is perhaps TRBD1 (5 bases). Germline CDR1 is SGDLS and CDR2 is YYNGEE. The length of the CDR3 is 16 residues. V was clipped by 0 bases and J by 2 bases, with 13 bases between them. The CDR3 nucleotides read TGTGCCAGCAGCGTAGAGGGGAATCGGGCCACAGATACGCAGTATTTT. This gives the protein CASSVEGNRATDTQYF.

The CDR3 is CASSPRGGAGGNTIYF. The CDR3 bases are TGTGCCAGCAGCCCCCGAGGGGGGGCGGGGGGCAACACCATATATTTT. The chain employs TRBV7-2 and TRBJ1-3, with D possibly TRBD1 on 6 matching bases. Germline-derived CDR1 and CDR2 are SGHTA and FQGNSA. CDR3 length equals 16 residues. V was clipped by 5 bases and J by 7 bases, with 21 bases between them.

The chain uses TRBV5-1 and TRBJ1-1, with 9 positions matching TRBD1. The CDR3 is 17 residues long. Germline CDR1 and CDR2: SGHRS and YFSETQ. The junction had 10 bases not matched to a gene; V was cut back by 4 bases and J by 0 bases. The CDR3 sequence: CASSIPRTGVMNTEAFF. CDR3 coding DNA: TGCGCCAGCAGCATCCCCCGGACAGGGGTTATGAACACTGAAGCTTTCTTT. Full variable domain (remainder filled in from reference TRBV5-1 and TRBJ1-1): KAGVTQTPRYLIKTRGQQVTLSCSPISGHRSVSWYQQTPGQGLQFLFEYFSETQRNKGNFPGRFSGRQFSNSRSEMNVSTLELGDSALYLCASSIPRTGVMNTEAFFGQGTRLTVV.

The chain is built from TRBV28 and TRBJ2-1; 13 positions agree with TRBD2. The trim removed 2 bases at V and 8 bases at J, leaving 24 bases unmatched. Germline V gene data show CDR1 as MDHEN and CDR2 as SYDVKM. CDR3 length equals 22 residues. The CDR3 DNA follows: TGTGCCAGCAGTTTACCCGCCGGGCAGGTGAGACTAGCGGGAGGAGGTTGGGATGAGCAGTTCTTC. Translated: CASSLPAGQVRLAGGGWDEQFF.

This clone was seen just once. This rearrangement joins TRBV6-5 to TRBJ2-3, with unresolved D. CDR1 MNHEY and CDR2 SVGAGI come from the germline V gene. The CDR3 extends over 11 amino acids. V dropped 8 bases and J dropped 5 bases, with 8 bases sitting between them. In nucleotides, the CDR3 is TGTGCCAGCTACTGGGGAGATACGCAGTATTTT. It encodes CASYWGDTQYF.

CDR3 in amino acids: CASSLPRQPQHF. CDR3 DNA: TGTGCCAGCAGCCTTCCCCGTCAGCCCCAGCATTTT. The rearrangement uses TRBV7-2 and TRBJ1-5; D call uncertain. With 5 bases removed from V and 6 bases from J, the gap between germline ends came to 8 bases. The CDR3 covers 12 residues. Per the germline V gene, CDR1 is SGHTA and CDR2 is FQGNSA.

Remarks on this clone: Other DNA sequences in this sample translate to the same CDR3. For the CDR3, the DNA is TGTGCCAGCAGCGAGGGACTAGCCGACTCCTACGAGCAGTACTTC. Translated, it gives CASSEGLADSYEQYF. The chain recombines TRBV9 with TRBJ2-7, with 9 positions matching TRBD2. This CDR3 is 15 amino acids long. The germline V gene has CDR1 SGDLS and CDR2 YYNGEE. The V segment lost 3 bases and the J segment 0 bases; nucleotides outside the gene matches: 4.

This chain connects TRBV28 to TRBJ1-2; D is uncertain. CDR3 length equals 17 residues. V lost 5 bases and J 0 bases, leaving 19 bases between the germline ends. Looked up from germline, CDR1 is MDHEN and CDR2 is SYDVKM. The CDR3 DNA reads TGTGCCAGCAGTCCCCCTCCCCCAGGACTAGCTAACTATGGCTACACCTTC. Its protein is CASSPPPPGLANYGYTF.

CDR3 DNA sequence: TGTGCCTGGAGTGTTCGGGAGTGGGGCACAGATACGCAGTATTTT. As protein: CAWSVREWGTDTQYF. This rearrangement joins TRBV30 to TRBJ2-3; the D gene is possibly TRBD2 (6 bases). Germline V gene data show CDR1 as GTSNPN and CDR2 as SVGIG (reference sequence). There are 15 residues in the CDR3. V was trimmed by 0 bases and J by 1 base, leaving 11 bases between them.

J is TRBJ2-1 and V is TRBV2; TRBD2 agrees at 13 bases. CDR1 SNHLY and CDR2 FYNNEI come from the germline V gene. Trimming removed 4 bases from V and 8 bases from J; junction bases left unmatched: 8. The CDR3 extends over 16 amino acids. The CDR3 DNA is TGTGCCAGCAGTGGGGGGACTAGCGGGACGGGGTATGAGCAGTTCTTC. This gives the protein CASSGGTSGTGYEQFF.

The chain links TRBV11-3 to TRBJ2-1, with 7 bases matching TRBD2. V shed 5 bases, J shed 6 bases, and the junction held 10 bases outside the gene matches. Germline V gene data show CDR1 as SGHNT and CDR2 as YENEEA. This CDR3 region has 15 residues. The CDR3 nucleotides are TGTGCCAGCAGCCCGGAGCGGGGACTGGGCAATGAGCAGTTCTTC. As protein: CASSPERGLGNEQFF.

The chain links TRBV5-1 to TRBJ2-1; maybe TRBD1 (6 bases). Trimming shortened V by 0 bases and J by 3 bases, and 7 bases separated the two germline ends. The CDR3 loop spans 14 amino acids. The germline V gene has CDR1 SGHRS and CDR2 YFSETQ. The CDR3 region has the DNA TGCGCCAGCAGCTTGGGGGACAACTACAATGAGCAGTTCTTC. This encodes CASSLGDNYNEQFF.

This CDR3 is CASSLGGKTDTQYF. The CDR3 DNA sequence: TGTGCCAGCAGCTTAGGAGGGAAAACAGATACGCAGTATTTT. The chain carries TRBV11-2 and TRBJ2-3, with TRBD2 as a possible D gene (5 bases). Germline V gene sequence: CDR1 SGHAT, CDR2 FQNNGV. Trimming removed 1 base from V and 3 bases from J, with 8 bases in between. This CDR3 has 14 amino acids.

This clone was detected once. In nucleotides, the CDR3 is TGTGCCAGCAGCTGGGTGGGATCCTACGAGCAGTACTTC. Encoded protein: CASSWVGSYEQYF. This rearrangement joins TRBV7-9 to TRBJ2-7; no reliable D call. Trimming left V 4 bases short and J 1 base short, with 8 bases between. Germline CDR1 is SEHNR and CDR2 is FQNEAQ (reference sequence). CDR3 length equals 13 residues. Drawing the rest from reference TRBV7-9 and TRBJ2-7, the complete variable domain is DTGVSQNPRHKITKRGQNVTFRCDPISEHNRLYWYRQTLGQGPEFLTYFQNEAQLEKSRLLSDRFSAERPKGSFSTLEIQRTEQGDSAMYLCASSWVGSYEQYFGPGTRLTVT.

V gene TRBV7-9 combines with J gene TRBJ2-3, with D unresolved. CDR1 and CDR2 from the germline V gene are SEHNR and FQNEAQ (reference sequence). Trimming took off 5 bases at V and 1 base at J, with 10 bases between the two ends. The CDR3 loop spans 14 amino acids. CDR3 nucleotide sequence: TGTGCCAGCAGCCCCCCCTTGGGCACAGATACGCAGTATTTT. Its translation: CASSPPLGTDTQYF.

The CDR3 DNA is TGTGCCAGCAGCGTAGTATCTAGCGGGAGGTTCTCCGAGCAGTACTTC. Protein product: CASSVVSSGRFSEQYF. The rearrangement uses TRBV9 and TRBJ2-7; the match to TRBD2 covers 11 bases. Germline V CDR1 and CDR2: SGDLS, YYNGEE. This CDR3 is built from 16 residues. The V gene end was trimmed by 0 bases and the J gene end by 6 bases; junction bases not matched to a gene: 8.

V and J are TRBV7-2 and TRBJ1-1; TRBD1 aligns across 8 bases. This CDR3 region has 15 residues. Germline CDR1 SGHTA, CDR2 FQGNSA. V lost 1 base and J lost 4; bases outside the gene matches: 5. DNA for the CDR3: TGTGCCAGCAGCTTAGAGCCAGGGGGCGGCACTGAAGCTTTCTTT. Translation gives CASSLEPGGGTEAFF.

The J gene is TRBJ2-5, the V gene TRBV7-9, with 7 bases identical to TRBD2. The CDR3 runs 15 residues. With 2 bases clipped from V and 2 bases from J, the junction kept 5 bases outside the gene matches. Germline-derived CDR1 and CDR2 are SEHNR and FQNEAQ (reference sequence). The CDR3 loop reads CASSLSLAEQETQYF. CDR3 bases: TGTGCCAGCAGCTTAAGCCTAGCGGAACAAGAGACCCAGTACTTC.

V and J are TRBV2 and TRBJ2-1, with TRBD2 matching over 9 bases. Germline-derived CDR1 and CDR2 are SNHLY and FYNNEI. The CDR3 is 21 amino acids. The V and J ends lost 8 bases and 1 base, in that order; junction bases with no gene match: 24. CDR3 residues: CASGESGLVLVREGSYNEQFF. The CDR3 bases are TGTGCCAGCGGGGAGAGTGGTCTTGTTTTGGTGCGGGAGGGTTCCTACAATGAGCAGTTCTTC.

This clone came up a few times. This chain uses TRBV11-2 with TRBJ2-2; no reliable D call. Trimming removed 3 bases from V and 6 bases from J, with 2 bases in between. The CDR3 spans 11 residues. The germline V gene encodes CDR1 SGHAT and CDR2 FQNNGV. The CDR3: CASSFAGELFF. The CDR3 bases are TGTGCCAGCAGCTTCGCCGGGGAGCTGTTTTTT.

The rearrangement links TRBV4-2 to TRBJ2-7, with 13 positions matching TRBD2. Germline V lookup: CDR1 LGHNA, CDR2 YNFKEQ. J lost 5 bases, V lost 1 base, and 5 bases had no gene match. This CDR3 comprises 16 residues. CDR3 protein: CASSQGTSGGLNEQYF. The DNA for the CDR3 is TGTGCCAGCAGCCAAGGGACTAGCGGGGGTCTCAACGAGCAGTACTTC.

This clone was seen just once. The CDR3, as DNA: TGTGCCAGCAGCTTGGCAGGTGATAGGGACGAGCAGTACTTC. It specifies CASSLAGDRDEQYF. The chain employs TRBV7-9 and TRBJ2-7; D call uncertain. In germline, CDR1 is SEHNR, CDR2 FQNEAQ (reference sequence). The CDR3 extends over 14 amino acids. V was shortened by 3 bases and J by 5 bases, with 14 bases between the two germline ends.

The J gene is TRBJ1-5, the V gene TRBV7-9, with 7 bases matching TRBD1. V was clipped by 9 bases and J by 7 bases; unmatched bases: 6. Germline V gene lookup returns CDR1 SEHNR and CDR2 FQNEAQ (reference sequence). The CDR3 totals 12 residues. The CDR3 region has the DNA TGTGCCAGTGGGACAGAGGGGCAGCCCCAGCATTTT. Protein sequence: CASGTEGQPQHF.

The chain combines TRBV27 with TRBJ2-2; D unclear. V was clipped by 4 bases and J by 2 bases, with 11 bases between them. CDR3 size: 15 residues. Germline CDR1 is MNHEY and CDR2 is SMNVEV (reference sequence). The CDR3 here is CASSSKLYNTGELFF. The CDR3 nucleotides read TGTGCCAGCAGTTCGAAGCTATATAACACCGGGGAGCTGTTTTTT.

V gene TRBV6-6 combines with J gene TRBJ2-1; 9 bases are a match to TRBD2. The CDR3 consists of 15 residues. Germline V gene lookup returns CDR1 MNHNY and CDR2 SVGAGI (reference sequence). V gave up 6 bases and J gave up 7 bases; unmatched junction bases: 10. The CDR3 protein is CASRPLAGAQNEQFF. For the CDR3, the DNA is TGTGCCAGCAGACCCTTAGCGGGAGCGCAAAATGAGCAGTTCTTC.

The chain couples TRBV5-4 to TRBJ1-2; a weak D match, TRBD1 (5 bases). V lost 5 bases, J lost 2 bases, and 25 bases lay in between. The germline V gene encodes CDR1 SGHNT and CDR2 YYREEE (reference sequence). The CDR3 sequence is 18 residues long. The CDR3 here is CASRSSPGLLSENYGYTF. The CDR3 bases are TGTGCCAGCAGATCCTCACCGGGACTCCTAAGCGAGAACTATGGCTACACCTTC.

This sequence joins TRBV28 and TRBJ2-1; D unresolved. The ends were cut back, 1 base at V and 3 bases at J, with 7 bases in the middle. The CDR3 spans 14 residues. Germline-derived CDR1 and CDR2 are MDHEN and SYDVKM. CDR3 sequence: CASSLFADYNEQFF. CDR3 bases: TGTGCCAGCAGTTTATTTGCGGACTACAATGAGCAGTTCTTC.